This note documents a single T cell receptor beta chain sequence. Antigen specificity is unknown. These data belong to a study of response to subunit inactivated influenza vaccine. One entry per CDR3 protein results from TCRdb running MiXCR on the RT-PCR reads. This sample yields around 570,000 distinct CDR3 sequences, of which roughly 8.2% are seen a single time; roughly 13% belongs to the top ten. Germline lookup yields CDR1 SGHKS and CDR2 YYEKEE (reference sequence). The V segment lost 0 bases and the J segment 6 bases; nucleotides outside the gene matches: 12. This CDR3 is built from 18 residues. Study results and limitations: The authors suggested that every seasonal influenza vaccination recruits few new T cells.

The source material was PBMCs from blood, sampled less than 30 months after vaccination. The J gene is TRBJ2-2, the V gene TRBV5-5; 9 nucleotides agree with TRBD1. The sequence derives from a man aged 45 to 75 who received an inactivated influenza vaccine. The CDR3 loop reads CASSLASTGGVGAGELFF. The CDR3 DNA reads TGTGCCAGCAGCTTGGCCTCGACAGGGGGAGTAGGGGCCGGGGAGCTGTTTTTT.